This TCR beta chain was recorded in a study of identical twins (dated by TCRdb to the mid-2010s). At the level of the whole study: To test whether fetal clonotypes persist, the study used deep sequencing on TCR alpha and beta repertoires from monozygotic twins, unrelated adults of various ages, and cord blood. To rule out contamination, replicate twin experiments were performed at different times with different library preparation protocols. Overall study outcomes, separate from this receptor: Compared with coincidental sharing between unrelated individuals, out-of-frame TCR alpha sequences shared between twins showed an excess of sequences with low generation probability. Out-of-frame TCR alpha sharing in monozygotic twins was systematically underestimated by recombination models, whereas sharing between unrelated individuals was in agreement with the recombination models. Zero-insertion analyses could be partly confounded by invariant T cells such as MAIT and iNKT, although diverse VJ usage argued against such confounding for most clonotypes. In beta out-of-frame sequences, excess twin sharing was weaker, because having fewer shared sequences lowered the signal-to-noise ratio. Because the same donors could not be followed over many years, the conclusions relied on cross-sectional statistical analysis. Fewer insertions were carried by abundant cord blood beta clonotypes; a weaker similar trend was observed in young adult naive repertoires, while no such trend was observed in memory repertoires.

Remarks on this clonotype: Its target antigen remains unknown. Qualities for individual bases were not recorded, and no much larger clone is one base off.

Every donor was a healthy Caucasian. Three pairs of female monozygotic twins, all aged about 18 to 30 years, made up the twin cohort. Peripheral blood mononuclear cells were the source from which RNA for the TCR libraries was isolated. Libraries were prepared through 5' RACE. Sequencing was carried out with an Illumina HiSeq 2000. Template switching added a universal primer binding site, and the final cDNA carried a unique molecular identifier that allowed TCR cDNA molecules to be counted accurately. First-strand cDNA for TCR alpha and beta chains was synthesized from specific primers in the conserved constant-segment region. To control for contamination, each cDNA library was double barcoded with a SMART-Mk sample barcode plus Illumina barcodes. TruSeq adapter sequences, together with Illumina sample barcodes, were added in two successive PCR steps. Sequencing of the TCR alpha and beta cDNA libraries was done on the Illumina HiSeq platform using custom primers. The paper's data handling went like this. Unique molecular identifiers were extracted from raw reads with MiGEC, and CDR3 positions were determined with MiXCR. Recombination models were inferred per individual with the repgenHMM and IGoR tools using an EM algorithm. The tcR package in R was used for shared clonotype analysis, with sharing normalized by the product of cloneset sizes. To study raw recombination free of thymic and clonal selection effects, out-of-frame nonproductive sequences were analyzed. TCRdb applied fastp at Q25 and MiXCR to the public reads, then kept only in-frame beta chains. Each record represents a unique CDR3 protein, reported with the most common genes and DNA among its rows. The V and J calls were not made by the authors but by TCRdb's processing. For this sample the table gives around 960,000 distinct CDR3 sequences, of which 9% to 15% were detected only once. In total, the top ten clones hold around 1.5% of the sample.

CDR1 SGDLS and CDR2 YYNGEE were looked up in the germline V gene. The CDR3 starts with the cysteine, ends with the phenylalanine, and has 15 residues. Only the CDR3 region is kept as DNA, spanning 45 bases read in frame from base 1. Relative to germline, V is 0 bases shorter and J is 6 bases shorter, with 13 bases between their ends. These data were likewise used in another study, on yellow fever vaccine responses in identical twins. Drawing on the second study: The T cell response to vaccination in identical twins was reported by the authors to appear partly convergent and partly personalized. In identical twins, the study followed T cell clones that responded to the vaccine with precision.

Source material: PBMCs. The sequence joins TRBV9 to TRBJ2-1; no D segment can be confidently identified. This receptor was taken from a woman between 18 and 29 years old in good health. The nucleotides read TGTGCCAGCAGCGTAGCTATCCTCGGTGGCAATGAGCAGTTCTTC. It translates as CASSVAILGGNEQFF.